This TCR beta chain stems from a study of cytomegalovirus exposure and HLA in healthy donors. Study-wide points: An apparent linkage of common viral pathogens to several of the most significant clusters emerged in a later analysis. It was likely that a cluster of highly shared sequence variants was a sequencing artifact. CMV antigen specificity of a few CMV-associated chains was confirmed in vitro. Information on immune exposure was restricted to one variable (CMV serostatus).

60 Vbeta and 13 Jbeta primers were used in PCR. TCRdb's copy holds only in-frame clones and misses some; the assay was immunoSEQ multiplex PCR. The data hold under 130,000 clones, with around four fifths observed a single time. V dropped 4 bases and J dropped 1 base, with 2 bases sitting between them. The CDR3 totals 12 residues. Per the germline V gene, CDR1 is SGHRS and CDR2 is YFSETQ. This clone has only a few counts. Its antigen is still unknown. The chain links TRBV5-1 to TRBJ2-2; the D is unclear. Material for sequencing was PBMCs. The origin of this receptor is a man aged 30 to 45 in good health and CMV-seronegative. The chain's CDR3 is CASSRNTGELFF. The CDR3 DNA is TGCGCCAGCAGCCGGAACACCGGGGAGCTGTTTTTT.